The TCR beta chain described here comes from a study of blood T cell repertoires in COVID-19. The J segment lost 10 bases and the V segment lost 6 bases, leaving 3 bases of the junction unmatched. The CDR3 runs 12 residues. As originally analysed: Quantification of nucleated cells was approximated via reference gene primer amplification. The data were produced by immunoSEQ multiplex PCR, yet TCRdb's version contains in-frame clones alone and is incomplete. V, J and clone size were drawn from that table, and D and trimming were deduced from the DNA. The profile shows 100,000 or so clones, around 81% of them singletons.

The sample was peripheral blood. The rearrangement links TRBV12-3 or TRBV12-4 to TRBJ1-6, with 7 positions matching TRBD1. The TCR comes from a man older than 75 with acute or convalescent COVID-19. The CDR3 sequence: CASSQGGSPLHF. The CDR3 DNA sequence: TGTGCCAGCAGCCAGGGGGGCTCACCCCTCCACTTT.